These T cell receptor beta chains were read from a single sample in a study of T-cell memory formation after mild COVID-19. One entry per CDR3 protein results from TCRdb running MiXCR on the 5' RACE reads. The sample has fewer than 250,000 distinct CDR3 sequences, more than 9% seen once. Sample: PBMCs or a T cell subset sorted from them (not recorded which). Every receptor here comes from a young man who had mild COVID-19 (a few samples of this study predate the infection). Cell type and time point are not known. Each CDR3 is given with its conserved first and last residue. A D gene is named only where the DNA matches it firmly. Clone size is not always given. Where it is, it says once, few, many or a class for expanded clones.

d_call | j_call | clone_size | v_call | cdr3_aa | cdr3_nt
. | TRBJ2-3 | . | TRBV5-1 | CASSAAGEATDTQYF | TGCGCCAGCAGCGCGGCTGGAGAGGCCACAGATACGCAGTATTTT
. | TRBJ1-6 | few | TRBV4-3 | CASSQDRDTRGNSPLHF | TGCGCCAGCAGCCAAGACCGGGATACCAGGGGTAATTCACCCCTCCACTTT
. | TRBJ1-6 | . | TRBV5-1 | CASSLAGPNNSPLHF | TGCGCCAGCAGCTTGGCGGGTCCCAATAATTCACCCCTCCACTTT
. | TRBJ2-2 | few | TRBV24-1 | CATSDWDTYTGELFF | TGTGCCACCAGTGATTGGGACACGTACACCGGGGAGCTGTTTTTT
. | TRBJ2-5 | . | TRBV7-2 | CASSLGVAGRTQYF | TGTGCCAGCAGCTTAGGGGTGGCGGGACGGACCCAGTACTTC
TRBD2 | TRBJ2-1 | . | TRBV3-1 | CASSTYSGGVRFF | TGTGCCAGCAGCACTTATAGCGGGGGGGTTCGGTTCTTC
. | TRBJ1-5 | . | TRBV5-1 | CASSLVPTNQPQHF | TGCGCCAGCAGCTTGGTTCCGACCAATCAGCCCCAGCATTTT
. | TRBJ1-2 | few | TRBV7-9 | CASSYPVGVGGYTF | TGTGCCAGCAGCTACCCAGTGGGAGTAGGTGGCTACACCTTC
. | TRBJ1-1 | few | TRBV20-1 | CSARVGRQTEAFF | TGCAGTGCTAGAGTAGGCAGGCAGACTGAAGCTTTCTTT
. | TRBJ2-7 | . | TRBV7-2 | CASTPGRGSYEQYF | TGTGCCAGCACCCCGGGTAGGGGCTCCTACGAGCAGTACTTC
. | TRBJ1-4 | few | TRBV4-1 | CASSPGPADEKLFF | TGCGCCAGCAGCCCCGGACCGGCGGATGAAAAACTGTTTTTT
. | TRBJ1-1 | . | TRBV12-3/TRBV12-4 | CASSLNQGNTEAFF | TGTGCCAGCAGTTTAAACCAGGGGAACACTGAAGCTTTCTTT
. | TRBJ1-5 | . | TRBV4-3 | CASSQGRGRQPQHF | TGCGCCAGCAGCCAAGGTAGGGGTAGGCAGCCCCAGCATTTT
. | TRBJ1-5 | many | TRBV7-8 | CASSYSGGSQPQHF | TGTGCCAGCAGCTACTCGGGGGGGAGCCAGCCCCAGCATTTT
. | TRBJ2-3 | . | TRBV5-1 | CASSRQDRDTQYF | TGCGCCAGCAGCCGCCAAGACCGAGATACGCAGTATTTT
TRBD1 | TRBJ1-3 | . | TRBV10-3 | CATTGSGNTIYF | TGTGCCACGACAGGGTCCGGAAACACCATATATTTT
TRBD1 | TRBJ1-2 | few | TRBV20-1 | CSAWGWDSQTRDIYGYTF | TGCAGTGCTTGGGGGTGGGACAGTCAGACGCGGGATATTTATGGCTACACCTTC
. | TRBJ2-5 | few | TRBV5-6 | CASSFWGPNFQETQYF | TGTGCCAGCAGCTTTTGGGGGCCGAACTTCCAAGAGACCCAGTACTTC
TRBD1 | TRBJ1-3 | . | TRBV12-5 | CASGLGGPGNTIYF | TGTGCTAGTGGTTTAGGGGGCCCTGGAAACACCATATATTTT
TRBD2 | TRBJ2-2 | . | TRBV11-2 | CASSLREGSPNTGELFF | TGTGCCAGCAGCTTAAGGGAGGGCAGCCCAAACACCGGGGAGCTGTTTTTT
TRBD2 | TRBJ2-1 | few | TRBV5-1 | CASKTSGGAAYNEQFF | TGCGCCAGCAAAACTAGCGGGGGAGCCGCTTACAATGAGCAGTTCTTC
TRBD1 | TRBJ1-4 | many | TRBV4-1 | CASSPRPARQGRLGTTNEKLFF | TGCGCCAGCAGCCCGCGCCCGGCAAGACAGGGGAGACTCGGCACAACTAATGAAAAACTGTTTTTT
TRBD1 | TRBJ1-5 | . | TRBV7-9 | CASSSHRDRGNQPQHF | TGTGCCAGCAGCTCCCACCGGGACAGGGGGAATCAGCCCCAGCATTTT
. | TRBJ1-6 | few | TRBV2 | CASGPGDHSPLHF | TGTGCCAGCGGCCCGGGGGACCATTCACCCCTCCACTTT
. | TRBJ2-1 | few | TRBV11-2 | CASSLGDTTGNEQFF | TGTGCCAGCAGCTTAGGGGACACCACAGGGAATGAGCAGTTCTTC
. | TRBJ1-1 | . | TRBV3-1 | CASSPRQENTEAFF | TGTGCCAGCAGCCCGCGACAGGAGAACACTGAAGCTTTCTTT
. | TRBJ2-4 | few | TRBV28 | CASSSRGAKNIQYF | TGTGCCAGCAGCTCCAGGGGAGCCAAAAACATTCAGTACTTC
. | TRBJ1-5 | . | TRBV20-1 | CSASRYRVRDQPQHF | TGCAGTGCTAGTCGGTACAGGGTTCGAGATCAGCCCCAGCATTTT
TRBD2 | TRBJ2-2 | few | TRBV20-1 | CSARAGGSTGELFF | TGCAGTGCTAGAGCGGGGGGAAGCACCGGGGAGCTGTTTTTT
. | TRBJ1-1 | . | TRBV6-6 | CASSYTPMGTEAFF | TGTGCCAGCAGTTACACCCCGATGGGAACTGAAGCTTTCTTT
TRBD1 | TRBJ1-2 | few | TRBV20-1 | CSAREVDRNYGYTF | TGCAGTGCTAGGGAGGTGGACAGGAACTATGGCTACACCTTC
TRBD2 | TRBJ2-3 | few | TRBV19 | CASSIDGAGITDTQYF | TGTGCCAGTAGTATAGATGGAGCGGGGATCACAGATACGCAGTATTTT
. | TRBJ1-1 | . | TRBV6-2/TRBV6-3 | CASSTQEGAFF | TGTGCCAGCAGTACTCAGGAGGGCGCTTTCTTT
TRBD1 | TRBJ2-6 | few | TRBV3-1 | CASSPRDSFSGANVLTF | TGTGCCAGCAGCCCGAGGGACAGTTTCTCTGGGGCCAACGTCCTGACTTTC
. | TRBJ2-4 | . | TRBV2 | CASSVRDIQYF | TGTGCCAGCAGTGTGCGGGACATTCAGTACTTC
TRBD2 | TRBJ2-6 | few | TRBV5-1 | CASSATSGASSGANVLTF | TGCGCCAGCAGCGCCACTAGCGGGGCTAGCTCTGGGGCCAACGTCCTGACTTTC
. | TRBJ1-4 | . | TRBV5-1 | CASSPAQTATNEKLFF | TGCGCCAGCAGCCCAGCCCAGACTGCAACTAATGAAAAACTGTTTTTT
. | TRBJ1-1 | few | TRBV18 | CASSPPTVRTNTEAFF | TGTGCCAGCTCACCACCGACGGTACGGACGAACACTGAAGCTTTCTTT
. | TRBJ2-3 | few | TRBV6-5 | CASSYSIGGVTQYF | TGTGCCAGCAGTTACTCGATAGGGGGGGTTACGCAGTATTTT
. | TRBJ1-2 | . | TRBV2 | CASSGQANYGYTF | TGTGCCAGCAGTGGGCAGGCCAACTATGGCTACACCTTC
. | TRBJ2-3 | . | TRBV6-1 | CASLIGTSSTDTQYF | TGTGCCAGTCTCATTGGGACTTCTAGCACAGATACGCAGTATTTT
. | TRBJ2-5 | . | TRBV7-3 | CASSTGTAETQYF | TGTGCCAGCAGCACTGGGACGGCGGAGACCCAGTACTTC
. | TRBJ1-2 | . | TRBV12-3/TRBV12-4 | CASSPTGTVGGYTF | TGTGCCAGCAGTCCAACAGGGACTGTTGGAGGCTACACCTTC
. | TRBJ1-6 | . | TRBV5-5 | CASSLGQIGLSPLHF | TGTGCCAGCAGCTTGGGCCAGATCGGGTTGTCACCCCTCCACTTT
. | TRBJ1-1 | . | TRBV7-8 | CASRSDTYTEAFF | TGTGCCAGCAGGAGCGACACCTACACTGAAGCTTTCTTT